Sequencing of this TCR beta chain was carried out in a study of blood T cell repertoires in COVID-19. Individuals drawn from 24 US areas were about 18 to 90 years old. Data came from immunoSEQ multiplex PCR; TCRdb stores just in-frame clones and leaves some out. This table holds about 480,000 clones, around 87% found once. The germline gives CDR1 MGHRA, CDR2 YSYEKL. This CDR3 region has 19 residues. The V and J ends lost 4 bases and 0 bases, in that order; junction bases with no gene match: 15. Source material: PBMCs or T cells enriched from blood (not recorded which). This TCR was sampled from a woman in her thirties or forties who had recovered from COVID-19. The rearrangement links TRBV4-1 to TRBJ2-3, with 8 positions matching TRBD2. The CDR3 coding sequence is TGCGCCAGCAGCCCCCGGAACATGATAGCGGGGACTAGCACAGATACGCAGTATTTT. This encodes CASSPRNMIAGTSTDTQYF.